The 12 T cell receptor beta chains in this list originate from one sample, sequenced in a study of Ad26.COV2.S vaccination and SARS-CoV-2 variants (dated by TCRdb to the early 2020s). The receptor library was made with the immunoSEQ multiplex PCR assay. TCRdb re-hosts the immuneACCESS table, in-frame sequences only. Its copies lack some clones; in the studies checked, an unresolved V gene accounts for under half of them, and the cause for the rest is not known. The sample yields about 350,000 clones; around 89% were counted once. Approximately 4.5% of the sample lies in the top ten. The treatment or condition label of this sample denotes: approximately 18 received Ad26.COV2.S at low or high dose, single or two shots; a few received placebo; per-sample allocation not given. For vaccine and placebo recipients, the sequenced repertoires came from samples collected on day 63 after the first injection.

Source: peripheral blood, taken in a trial of Ad26.COV2.S vaccine versus placebo. The receptor source for this set is a person aged 18 to 59 who received the Ad26.COV2.S COVID-19 vaccine or a placebo.

The chain employs TRBV2 and TRBJ2-1; no clear D. The germline V gene has CDR1 SNHLY and CDR2 FYNNEI. V lost 5 bases to trimming and J lost 10 bases, with 12 bases between them. CDR3 size: 12 residues. CDR3 protein: CASSRPPEEQFF. The CDR3 nucleotides are TGTGCCAGCAGTAGACCCCCGGAGGAGCAGTTCTTC. The complete variable domain, with remaining parts taken from reference TRBV2 and TRBJ2-1, reads EPEVTQTPSHQVTQMGQEVILRCVPISNHLYFYWYRQILGQKVEFLVSFYNNEISEKSEIFDDQFSVERPDGSNFTLKIRSTKLEDSAMYFCASSRPPEEQFFGPGTRLTVL.

This sequence joins TRBV28 and TRBJ1-4, with 10 bases lining up with TRBD1. This CDR3 comprises 14 residues. With 1 base clipped from V and 8 bases from J, the junction kept 1 base outside the gene matches. The V gene's germline CDR1 is MDHEN and CDR2 SYDVKM. The CDR3 here is CASSLLGQGEKLFF. CDR3 bases: TGTGCCAGCAGTTTATTGGGACAGGGGGAAAAACTGTTTTTT.

This rearrangement joins TRBV6-5 to TRBJ1-4; 7 bases line up with TRBD1. V lost 5 bases to trimming and J lost 5 bases; unmatched junction nucleotides: 8. The germline gives CDR1 MNHEY, CDR2 SVGAGI. CDR3 size: 15 residues. The CDR3 here is CASSPRDRLNEKLFF. The DNA of the CDR3 is TGTGCCAGCAGTCCGAGGGACAGACTGAATGAAAAACTGTTTTTT.

A remark on this clone: At the DNA level, this CDR3 is encoded by other sequences in the same sample as well. The V call is TRBV4-1, the J call TRBJ1-1; D unresolved. Germline values: CDR1 MGHRA, CDR2 YSYEKL. The CDR3 consists of 13 residues. The V gene lost 1 base and the J gene lost 2 bases, with 5 bases spanning the gap. The CDR3 reads CASSQGVNTEAFF. The CDR3 DNA is TGCGCCAGCAGCCAAGGAGTTAACACTGAAGCTTTCTTT.

This rearrangement joins TRBV10-3 to TRBJ1-4; 8 positions match TRBD1. Germline V gene sequence: CDR1 ENHRY, CDR2 SYGVKD. There are 16 residues in the CDR3. V gave up 5 bases and J gave up 2 bases; unmatched junction bases: 7. CDR3 amino acids: CAISLQGESTNEKLFF. CDR3 in DNA: TGTGCCATCAGTTTACAGGGGGAAAGCACTAATGAAAAACTGTTTTTT.

The chain has TRBV7-9 and TRBJ2-7; D ambiguous. The CDR3 is 12 residues long. CDR1 is SEHNR, CDR2 FQNEAQ, per germline (reference sequence). V was shortened by 2 bases and J by 4 bases, with 6 bases between the two germline ends. The DNA of the CDR3 is TGTGCCAGCAGCTTAATGGCTTACGAGCAGTACTTC. Its protein product is CASSLMAYEQYF.

The chain carries TRBV7-3 and TRBJ2-1; 7 bases agree with TRBD2. With 0 bases clipped from V and 0 bases from J, the junction kept 2 bases outside the gene matches. Germline-derived CDR1 and CDR2 are SGHTA and FQGTGA. CDR3 length: 16 residues. CDR3 nucleotide sequence: TGTGCCAGCAGCTTAACCGGGGGGAGCTCCTACAATGAGCAGTTCTTC. Its translation is CASSLTGGSSYNEQFF.

V usage is TRBV6-2 or TRBV6-3 and J usage is TRBJ1-5; D is uncertain. The CDR3 consists of 13 residues. V shed 4 bases and J shed 4 bases, with 8 bases lying between them. From germline, CDR1 is MNHEY and CDR2 SVGEGT. CDR3 in DNA: TGTGCCAGCAGTTCAACGGGGAATCAGCCCCAGCATTTT. It translates to CASSSTGNQPQHF.

The rearrangement links TRBV5-5 to TRBJ1-5; D gene ambiguous. There are 14 residues in the CDR3. Deletions cut 1 base from V and 0 bases from J, with 5 bases between. In germline, CDR1 is SGHKS, CDR2 YYEKEE (reference sequence). Here the CDR3 reads CASSLLGSNQPQHF. The CDR3 DNA reads TGTGCCAGCAGCTTGTTAGGTAGCAATCAGCCCCAGCATTTT.

The chain joins TRBV7-2 to TRBJ2-1; no clear D. The length of the CDR3 is 14 residues. The germline V gene has CDR1 SGHTA and CDR2 FQGNSA. V was clipped by 7 bases and J by 1 base, with 11 bases between them. The CDR3 reads CASTRSLSYNEQFF. The DNA for the CDR3 is TGTGCCAGCACCCGGTCCCTATCCTACAATGAGCAGTTCTTC. The full variable domain, its missing parts supplied by reference TRBV7-2 and TRBJ2-1, is GAGVSQSPSNKVTEKGKDVELRCDPISGHTALYWYRQSLGQGLEFLIYFQGNSAPDKSGLPSDRFSAERTGGSVSTLTIQRTQQEDSAVYLCASTRSLSYNEQFFGPGTRLTVL.

The rearrangement links TRBV2 to TRBJ1-2; 8 bases are a match to TRBD1. The CDR3 has 14 amino acids. Germline values: CDR1 SNHLY, CDR2 FYNNEI. J was trimmed by 7 bases and V by 6 bases; bases with no gene match: 10. For the CDR3, the DNA is TGTGCCAGCAGATTCGCCGGGACAGGTAGTGGCTACACCTTC. Protein: CASRFAGTGSGYTF.

V usage is TRBV6-6 and J usage is TRBJ1-6, with D tentatively TRBD1 (6 bases). Trimming cost V 6 bases and J 5 bases, with 14 bases left between them. This CDR3 is 15 amino acids long. Germline V lookup: CDR1 MNHNY, CDR2 SVGAGI (reference sequence). The CDR3 region is CASSTLEGDNSPLHF. The CDR3 DNA sequence: TGTGCCAGCAGCACCCTGGAGGGGGATAATTCACCCCTCCACTTT.